Shown below are 25 T cell receptor beta chains from a single sample sequenced in a study of CD4 and CD8 cells across lung adenocarcinoma regions. TCRdb called the PCR reads again in MiXCR, with one record for every CDR3 protein. This table holds about 10,000 distinct CDR3 sequences, approximately 49% found once. The sequenced sample consisted of CD4+ T cells from the margin of a lung tumor. These receptors all come from a female donor with lung adenocarcinoma. The CD4 and CD8 labels of this study may be unreliable.

V gene TRBV20-1 combines with J gene TRBJ2-1; 11 bases agree with TRBD2. The CDR3 covers 16 residues. J was trimmed by 9 bases and V by 6 bases; bases with no gene match: 16. The germline V gene encodes CDR1 DFQATT and CDR2 SNEGSKA (reference sequence). This chain's CDR3 is CSARGLVAGGPVEQFF. The CDR3 DNA reads TGCAGTGCCCGGGGCCTTGTAGCGGGAGGGCCGGTTGAGCAGTTCTTC.

Concerning this clonotype: The germline gene is not matched at one end of the junction; a read error may be the cause. The chain joins TRBV6-5 to TRBJ2-6; 7 bases map to TRBD1. The V gene's germline CDR1 is MNHEY and CDR2 SVGAGI. The CDR3 has 19 residues. As DNA, the CDR3 is TGTGCCAGCAGTTACTCTAGAGGGGGCGCATTCTCTGGGGCCAACGTCCTGAACTTC. Translated: CASSYSRGGAFSGANVLNF.

The chain uses TRBV12-3 or TRBV12-4 and TRBJ1-1; 9 bases line up with TRBD1. V shed 7 bases and J 0 bases; nucleotides not matched to a gene: 12. There are 17 residues in the CDR3. DNA of the CDR3: TGTGCCAGCACCCTGGGACAGGGAGGGGGCTTGAACACTGAAGCTTTCTTT. The encoded protein is CASTLGQGGGLNTEAFF.

The rearrangement joins TRBV4-1 to TRBJ2-1; 13 nucleotides agree with TRBD2. The CDR3 loop spans 15 amino acids. Germline-derived CDR1 and CDR2 are MGHRA and YSYEKL. Losses at the gene ends were 4 bases for V and 6 bases for J; bases not matched to a gene: 3. This CDR3 reads CASSPTSGRTNEQFF. The CDR3 DNA reads TGCGCCAGCAGCCCGACTAGCGGGAGGACCAATGAGCAGTTCTTC.

This clonotype is labeled medium-sized (0.01 to 0.1%). The chain uses TRBV27 and TRBJ2-1; D unresolved. V was cut by 4 bases and J by 2 bases, with 9 bases left in between. CDR1 is MNHEY and CDR2 is SMNVEV in the germline V gene (reference sequence). The CDR3 consists of 14 residues. The DNA for the CDR3 is TGTGCCAGCAGTTCGCAGGTTACCTACAATGAGCAGTTCTTC. It yields the protein CASSSQVTYNEQFF.

The rearrangement joins TRBV20-1 to TRBJ2-1; D not certain. The DNA matches TRBJ2-5 better at its end, which makes the J call doubtful. CDR1 and CDR2 (germline): DFQATT, SNEGSKA (reference sequence). The CDR3 length is 11 residues. The CDR3 DNA reads as TGCAGTGCTAGCCCACAAGAGACCCAGTACTTC. Translation: CSASPQETQYF.

This clonotype was detected a few times. The rearrangement links TRBV6-5 to TRBJ1-2; D is ambiguous. V lost 2 bases, J lost 11 bases, and 15 bases lay in between. Germline values: CDR1 MNHEY, CDR2 SVGAGI. This CDR3 is 13 amino acids long. For the CDR3, the DNA is TGTGCCAGCAGTTACGATGGGATTTCACTGTACACCTTC. Protein product: CASSYDGISLYTF.

The rearrangement joins TRBV6-2 or TRBV6-3 to TRBJ2-5; D might be TRBD1 or TRBD2, each matching 5 bases. The CDR3 totals 18 residues. V was trimmed by 3 bases and J by 5 bases, leaving 25 bases between them. Looked up from germline, CDR1 is MNHEY and CDR2 is SVGEGT. Here the CDR3 DNA reads TGTGCCAGCAGTTATTCTATTGGGGGTAGCGCCAAGGGGGAGACCCAGTACTTC. Its protein product is CASSYSIGGSAKGETQYF.

As for this clonotype: A junction end diverges from the germline sequence, so it may reflect a read error. The V gene is TRBV27, the J gene TRBJ2-3; TRBD2 is a possible D gene (5 bases). The CDR3 has 13 residues. The V gene's germline CDR1 is MNHEY and CDR2 SMNVEV (reference sequence). CDR3 residues: CASSPRGKDTQYF. The CDR3, as DNA: TGTGCCAGCAGCCCTCGGGGTAAAGATACGCAGTATTTC.

This clonotype was found a few times. The gene calls are TRBV14 and TRBJ2-2; 7 nucleotides match TRBD1. This CDR3 contains 14 residues. Trimming at V came to 5 bases and at J to 2 bases, leaving 2 bases not matched to a gene. CDR1 and CDR2 (germline): SGHDN, FVKESK. CDR3 in amino acids: CASSGQVNTGELFF. DNA of the CDR3: TGTGCCAGCAGCGGACAGGTTAACACCGGGGAGCTGTTTTTT.

The rearrangement uses TRBV25-1 and TRBJ2-1; no clear D. The J call may not be correct, given that the DNA end is closer to TRBJ2-7. The V gene's germline CDR1 is MGHDK and CDR2 SYGVNS. The CDR3 runs 16 residues. This CDR3 is CARHSSSECPSDEQYF. CDR3 DNA sequence: TGTGCCAGACACAGCTCATCGGAGTGCCCATCGGACGAGCAGTACTTC.

Worth noting for this clonotype: The junction departs from the called germline gene at one end, perhaps through a read error. This chain joins TRBV10-3 and TRBJ2-5, with D perhaps matching TRBD1 (5 bases). CDR3 length equals 11 residues. The germline gives CDR1 ENHRY, CDR2 SYGVKD. The CDR3 bases are TGTGGGGGCAGGCTCCAAGATACGCAGTACTTT. It encodes CGGRLQDTQYF.

For this clonotype: The junction differs from germline at one of its ends, possibly a read error. DNA for the CDR3: TGTGCCCGCAGTCACAAGGCAGTGAGCACCGAGGCGCAGTTTTTT. Residues: CARSHKAVSTEAQFF. The rearrangement uses TRBV6-5 and TRBJ2-3, with no clear D. Per germline, CDR1 MNHEY and CDR2 SVGAGI. The CDR3 totals 15 residues.

Many counts were recorded for this clonotype. The genes are TRBV6-1 and TRBJ1-1; 7 positions match TRBD1. The germline CDR1 and CDR2 sequences are MNHNS and SASEGT. The trim removed 4 bases at V and 11 bases at J, leaving 7 bases unmatched. The CDR3 consists of 12 residues. The CDR3 is CASSGGRGEAFF. The CDR3 nucleotides are TGTGCCAGCAGTGGAGGCAGGGGGGAGGCTTTCTTT.

CDR3 amino acids: CASSTYRHTGELFF. The CDR3 DNA is TGTGCCAGCAGTACCTACCGGCACACCGGGGAGCTGTTTTTT. V gene TRBV6-2 or TRBV6-3 combines with J gene TRBJ2-2; no clear D gene. V was clipped by 5 bases and J by 3 bases, with 10 bases between them. The V gene's germline CDR1 is MNHEY and CDR2 SVGEGT. There are 14 residues in the CDR3.

This clonotype has a handful of counts. V and J are TRBV6-5 and TRBJ1-1; perhaps TRBD1 as D (5 bases). The germline V gene encodes CDR1 MNHEY and CDR2 SVGAGI. This CDR3 region has 15 residues. Trimming took off 7 bases at V and 3 bases at J, with 18 bases between the two ends. In nucleotides, the CDR3 is TGTGCCAGCAATTCCATTCGGGGGGGGGACACTGAAGCTTTCTTT. It yields the protein CASNSIRGGDTEAFF.

By share, this clonotype counts as large. The CDR3 sequence: CATELEGTDTQYF. The CDR3 DNA reads TGCGCCACCGAACTAGAAGGTACAGATACGCAGTATTTT. This chain connects TRBV10-1 to TRBJ2-4; D might be TRBD2 (5 bases). The end of the DNA aligns better with TRBJ2-3, so the J call may be wrong. Germline CDR1 and CDR2: WNHNN and SYGVQD (reference sequence). The CDR3 runs to 13 residues.

The V gene is TRBV28, the J gene TRBJ2-1, with D tentatively TRBD2 (7 bases). This CDR3 region has 15 residues. CDR1 and CDR2 from the germline V gene are MDHEN and SYDVKM. The ends were cut back, 4 bases at V and 9 bases at J, with 19 bases in the middle. CDR3 nucleotide sequence: TGTGCCAGCAGTTCCCGGGGGGCTATTTCGGGTGAGCAGTTCTTC. Protein: CASSSRGAISGEQFF.

This clonotype was observed a handful of times. The chain employs TRBV6-1 and TRBJ1-5, with TRBD1 identical over 7 bases. J lost 4 bases, V lost 3 bases, and 9 bases had no gene match. CDR3 length: 16 residues. Germline lookup yields CDR1 MNHNS and CDR2 SASEGT. CDR3 residues: CASSDRQGAGNQPQHF. CDR3 DNA: TGTGCCAGCAGTGATAGACAGGGTGCCGGTAATCAGCCCCAGCATTTT.

The CDR3 sequence: CASRPAGDRYEQFF. For the CDR3, the DNA is TGTGCCAGCAGACCTGCGGGGGATCGGTATGAGCAGTTCTTC. This rearrangement joins TRBV12-3 or TRBV12-4 to TRBJ2-1, with 7 bases identical to TRBD2. V was pared by 6 bases and J by 8 bases, with 10 bases of the junction left unmatched. CDR3 length equals 14 residues.

About this clonotype: The junction does not match germline at one end; this may be a read error. J is TRBJ2-4 and V is TRBV6-2 or TRBV6-3; 7 nucleotides line up with TRBD2. The CDR3 is 17 amino acids. The V gene's germline CDR1 is MNHEY and CDR2 SVGEGT. CDR3 residues: CASSHRPGLRSTDTQYF. For the CDR3, the DNA is TGTGCCAGCAGCCACAGACCGGGACTACGAAGCACAGACACTCAGTACTTT.

Relative to its sample, this clonotype is medium-sized (0.01 to 0.1%). The CDR3 loop reads CASRPTSGRAVYNEQFF. In DNA form, the CDR3 reads TGTGCCAGCAGACCGACTAGCGGGAGGGCCGTTTACAATGAGCAGTTCTTC. V and J are TRBV7-2 and TRBJ2-1; TRBD2 matches at 14 bases. The CDR3 length is 17 residues. Losses at the gene ends were 6 bases for V and 4 bases for J; bases not matched to a gene: 8. Germline V lookup: CDR1 SGHTA, CDR2 FQGNSA.

The genes are TRBV6-5 and TRBJ2-1; the D gene is possibly TRBD1 (6 bases). The CDR3 loop spans 15 amino acids. The V gene's germline CDR1 is MNHEY and CDR2 SVGAGI. Trimming cost V 0 bases and J 13 bases, with 19 bases left between them. The CDR3 region has the DNA TGTGCCAGCAGTTACTCGATCCAGGGGCAGGGGACCCAGTTCTTC. It encodes CASSYSIQGQGTQFF.

This clonotype was observed at least ten times. This sequence joins TRBV24-1 and TRBJ2-1; 10 bases are shared with TRBD1. V lost 3 bases, J lost 7 bases, and 8 bases stayed unmatched. The CDR3 contains 16 residues. In germline, CDR1 is KGHDR, CDR2 SFDVKD. The CDR3 loop is CATSDRWTGGYNEQFF. CDR3 DNA sequence: TGTGCCACCAGTGATCGATGGACAGGGGGGTATAATGAGCAGTTCTTC.

The rearrangement joins TRBV6-2 or TRBV6-3 to TRBJ2-3; 9 bases match TRBD1. The CDR3 has 14 residues. Trimming cost V 5 bases and J 4 bases; bases outside gene matches: 4. CDR1 is MNHEY and CDR2 is SVGEGT in the germline V gene. CDR3 in amino acids: CASSLGQGSDTQYF. The CDR3, as DNA: TGTGCCAGCAGTCTCGGACAGGGGTCAGATACGCAGTATTTT.